A single sample is the source of the 31 T cell receptor beta chains below, sequenced in a study of blood T cell repertoires in COVID-19. Libraries were prepared by immunoSEQ multiplex PCR; TCRdb keeps only in-frame clonotypes and omits some of them. In the table there are 65,000 to 95,000 clones, 78% of which are singletons. The sequencing input was peripheral blood. The receptors here all came from a human donor in a cohort sampled during active COVID-19.

The chain uses TRBV19 and TRBJ2-5; 10 bases agree with TRBD2. The CDR3 consists of 16 residues. Trimming took 6 bases from V and 2 from J; bases not matched to a gene: 9. Germline assignment: CDR1 LNHDA and CDR2 SQIVND (reference sequence). The CDR3 here is CASSAASGGVQETQYF. DNA for the CDR3: TGTGCCAGTAGCGCCGCTAGCGGGGGTGTACAAGAGACCCAGTACTTC.

This clone was seen a few times. V gene TRBV19 combines with J gene TRBJ2-7, with 7 bases identical to TRBD1. Trimming took 5 bases from V and 0 from J; bases not matched to a gene: 7. The CDR3 totals 15 residues. The germline gives CDR1 LNHDA, CDR2 SQIVND (reference sequence). The CDR3 protein is CASSSSGTVSYEQYF. CDR3 coding DNA: TGTGCCAGTAGTTCCTCCGGGACAGTCTCCTACGAGCAGTACTTC.

The chain employs TRBV7-9 and TRBJ1-1; the D is unclear. V shed 2 bases and J shed 4 bases, with 11 bases lying between them. CDR3 length: 14 amino acids. Looked up from germline, CDR1 is SEHNR and CDR2 is FQNEAQ (reference sequence). CDR3 sequence: CASSLSPLSTEAFF. The CDR3 region has the DNA TGTGCCAGCAGCTTAAGCCCGCTAAGCACTGAAGCTTTCTTT.

This clone was seen just once. Other DNA sequences in the same sample also yield this CDR3. The V call is TRBV2, the J call TRBJ2-7; TRBD2 might be the D (5 bases). Trimming pared 7 bases from V and 4 bases from J, leaving 11 bases between. The CDR3 sequence is 12 residues long. The V gene's germline CDR1 is SNHLY and CDR2 FYNNEI. The CDR3 spells CASTLPGYEQYF. The CDR3 coding sequence is TGTGCCAGCACCCTACCGGGGTACGAGCAGTACTTC.

This chain uses TRBV27 with TRBJ2-2; the D is unclear. Trimming removed 3 bases at V and 2 bases at J, with 4 bases between. Germline CDR1 MNHEY, CDR2 SMNVEV (reference sequence). This CDR3 has 13 amino acids. CDR3 nucleotides: TGTGCCAGCAGTTTCTATAACACCGGGGAGCTGTTTTTT. Translating gives CASSFYNTGELFF.

V usage is TRBV14 and J usage is TRBJ1-2, with a tentative D call TRBD1 (6 bases). This CDR3 region has 16 residues. The V end was cut by 4 bases, the J end by 3 bases, with 18 bases between. Per the germline V gene, CDR1 is SGHDN and CDR2 is FVKESK. The CDR3 nucleotides are TGTGCCAGCAGCCCCAGGGGCGGTGACCAACACTATGGCTACACCTTC. It specifies CASSPRGGDQHYGYTF.

This rearrangement joins TRBV7-2 to TRBJ2-5; TRBD2 matches at 11 bases. The CDR3 runs to 17 residues. Trimming cost V 5 bases and J 3 bases; bases outside gene matches: 11. Germline values: CDR1 SGHTA, CDR2 FQGNSA. The DNA of the CDR3 is TGTGCCAGCAGCCGCCGGCCCGGGACTAGCGGCGAAGAGACCCAGTACTTC. Residues: CASSRRPGTSGEETQYF. The full variable domain, in which reference TRBV7-2 and TRBJ2-5 provide the parts outside the CDR3, is GAGVSQSPSNKVTEKGKDVELRCDPISGHTALYWYRQSLGQGLEFLIYFQGNSAPDKSGLPSDRFSAERTGGSVSTLTIQRTQQEDSAVYLCASSRRPGTSGEETQYFGPGTRLLVL.

The chain combines TRBV19 with TRBJ1-1; D remains unclear. Between the trimmed V and J ends, which lost 2 bases and 6 bases, there was a span of 13 bases. There are 14 residues in the CDR3. Germline-derived CDR1 and CDR2 are LNHDA and SQIVND (reference sequence). CDR3 nucleotides: TGTGCCAGTAGTATAACGGGGATTACGCCTGAAGCTTTCTTT. This gives the protein CASSITGITPEAFF.

Sample share makes this clone medium-sized. CDR3 in amino acids: CASSQGLGVEQFF. As DNA, the CDR3 is TGCGCCAGCAGCCAAGGACTAGGCGTTGAGCAGTTCTTC. The chain is built from TRBV4-3 and TRBJ2-1, with D maybe TRBD2 (6 bases). CDR1 and CDR2 from the germline V gene are LGHNA and YSLEER. The CDR3 length is 13 residues. Between the trimmed V and J ends, which lost 1 base and 9 bases, there was a span of 10 bases.

The chain recombines TRBV29-1 with TRBJ2-1; TRBD2 matches at 9 bases. V trimming: 5 bases; J trimming: 6 bases; junction bases outside the gene matches: 5. CDR1 and CDR2 (germline): SQVTM, ANQGSEA. The CDR3 is 13 amino acids. The DNA of the CDR3 is TGCAGCGTTATGCTAGCGGGAAGCAATGAGCAGTTCTTC. This gives the protein CSVMLAGSNEQFF.

With respect to this clone: Other DNA sequences of this sample code for an identical CDR3. CDR3 nucleotide sequence: TGTGCCAGCAGTCCGGATACAGGGATCTGGGGCTACACCTTC. Translation gives CASSPDTGIWGYTF. The J gene is TRBJ1-2, the V gene TRBV7-8, with D perhaps matching TRBD1 (6 bases). V lost 6 bases to trimming and J lost 8 bases, with 19 bases between them. CDR1 SGHVS and CDR2 FQNEAQ come from the germline V gene. There are 14 residues in the CDR3.

As DNA, the CDR3 is TGTGCCAGCAGTGAACGTAGCAATCAGCCCCAGCATTTT. Its translation is CASSERSNQPQHF. The V gene is TRBV6-1, the J gene TRBJ1-5; D ambiguous. Deletions cut 2 bases from V and 0 bases from J, with 2 bases between. This CDR3 contains 13 residues. The germline gives CDR1 MNHNS, CDR2 SASEGT.

The CDR3 nucleotides read TGTGCCAGCAGTGAGTTTCTAGGGGCGAATGAGCAGTTCTTC. Translating gives CASSEFLGANEQFF. The rearrangement joins TRBV6-1 to TRBJ2-1; a weak D match, TRBD1 (5 bases). This CDR3 region has 14 residues. Germline V gene sequence: CDR1 MNHNS, CDR2 SASEGT. V lost 3 bases and J 7 bases, leaving 13 bases between the germline ends.

This clone has a handful of counts. The rearrangement joins TRBV18 to TRBJ1-5; TRBD1 is a possible D gene (6 bases). CDR1 and CDR2 from the germline V gene are KGHSH and LQKENI. Trimming pared 6 bases from V and 0 bases from J, leaving 9 bases between. This CDR3 contains 14 residues. CDR3 loop: CASSGQYSNQPQHF. Here the CDR3 DNA reads TGTGCCAGCTCGGGACAATATAGCAATCAGCCCCAGCATTTT.

The J gene is TRBJ2-7, the V gene TRBV6-2 or TRBV6-3; tentative D call: TRBD1 (5 bases). CDR3 length: 15 residues. V was shortened by 0 bases and J by 3 bases, with 12 bases between the two germline ends. Germline V CDR1 and CDR2: MNHEY, SVGEGT. The CDR3 nucleotides are TGTGCCAGCAGTTACTCGACGGACACTCTCTACGAGCAGTACGTC. Its protein is CASSYSTDTLYEQYV.

The chain combines TRBV5-6 with TRBJ2-7, with no clear D. V was pared by 4 bases and J by 4 bases, with 21 bases between. The CDR3 loop spans 16 amino acids. Per the germline V gene, CDR1 is SGHDT and CDR2 is YYEEEE. The CDR3 loop reads CASSAVALDGPYEQYV. The CDR3, as DNA: TGTGCCAGCAGCGCTGTCGCCTTAGATGGGCCGTACGAGCAGTACGTC.

The chain couples TRBV4-1 to TRBJ2-3, with TRBD2 matching over 7 bases. Trimming at V came to 3 bases and at J to 5 bases, leaving 11 bases not matched to a gene. CDR3 length: 16 residues. CDR1 is MGHRA, CDR2 YSYEKL, per germline. CDR3 region: CASSQSGTNEVDTQYF. CDR3 bases: TGCGCCAGCAGCCAGAGCGGGACTAATGAGGTAGATACGCAGTATTTT.

This clone was counted once. The V call is TRBV3-1 (or the pseudogene TRBV3-2), the J call TRBJ2-5; TRBD2 agrees at 11 bases. The CDR3 consists of 15 residues. V shed 2 bases, J shed 4 bases, and the junction held 3 bases outside the gene matches. Germline values: CDR1 LGHDT, CDR2 YNNKEL (reference sequence). As DNA, the CDR3 is TGTGCCAGCAGCCAACTTGGGACTAGCGGAGAGACCCAGTACTTC. Its translation: CASSQLGTSGETQYF.

This clone was recorded only once. V gene TRBV5-8 combines with J gene TRBJ2-5; 14 bases match TRBD2. Losses at the gene ends were 1 base for V and 5 bases for J; bases not matched to a gene: 4. The germline V gene encodes CDR1 SGHTS and CDR2 YDEGEE. CDR3 size: 16 residues. The CDR3 sequence is CASSLRGLAGDETQYF. The CDR3 region has the DNA TGTGCCAGCAGCTTGAGGGGACTAGCGGGAGACGAGACCCAGTACTTC.

The genes are TRBV19 and TRBJ2-1; D call uncertain. There are 13 residues in the CDR3. The V end was cut by 4 bases, the J end by 6 bases, with 10 bases between. Looked up from germline, CDR1 is LNHDA and CDR2 is SQIVND (reference sequence). The CDR3 coding sequence is TGTGCCAGTAGTAGGGCAGTGGGCAATGAGCAGTTCTTC. It translates to CASSRAVGNEQFF.

The chain is built from TRBV30 and TRBJ1-2, with D unclear. This CDR3 is built from 13 residues. The germline V gene has CDR1 GTSNPN and CDR2 SVGIG (reference sequence). Trimming took 4 bases from V and 1 from J, leaving 10 bases between them. This chain's CDR3 is CAWNPGNNYGYTF. In nucleotides, the CDR3 is TGTGCCTGGAACCCCGGGAATAACTATGGCTACACCTTC.

The rearrangement joins TRBV5-4 to TRBJ2-7, with D possibly matching TRBD1 (6 bases). Germline V gene data show CDR1 as SGHNT and CDR2 as YYREEE (reference sequence). Trimming pared 0 bases from V and 7 bases from J, leaving 14 bases between. CDR3 size: 14 residues. The CDR3 here is CASSLGAGASEQYV. The CDR3 DNA reads as TGTGCCAGCAGCTTGGGGGCAGGGGCGTCAGAGCAGTACGTC.

This clone came up once. This chain connects TRBV4-1 to TRBJ2-7; TRBD2 matches 12 bases. The CDR3 consists of 15 residues. The V gene's germline CDR1 is MGHRA and CDR2 YSYEKL. With 4 bases clipped from V and 3 bases from J, the junction kept 4 bases outside the gene matches. This chain's CDR3 is CASSLTSGGYYEQYF. In DNA form, the CDR3 reads TGCGCCAGCAGCCTGACTAGCGGGGGTTACTACGAGCAGTACTTC.

The chain combines TRBV5-6 with TRBJ1-1; 7 nucleotides line up with TRBD1. V was clipped by 4 bases and J by 4 bases; unmatched bases: 13. Germline V gene lookup returns CDR1 SGHDT and CDR2 YYEEEE. CDR3 size: 16 residues. CDR3: CASSRGSNRGATEAFF. CDR3 DNA sequence: TGTGCCAGCAGCAGGGGGTCCAACAGGGGAGCCACTGAAGCTTTCTTT.

The V and J genes are TRBV27 and TRBJ2-7; 14 nucleotides align to TRBD2. With V trimmed by 5 bases and J by 6 bases, 6 bases remained unmatched. Per the germline V gene, CDR1 is MNHEY and CDR2 is SMNVEV (reference sequence). The CDR3 is made up of 15 amino acids. CDR3 sequence (DNA): TGTGCCAGCAGTGCCGGACTAGCGGGAGGTGCCGAGCAGTACGTC. Its translation: CASSAGLAGGAEQYV.

The table lists this clone with a few counts. The chain combines TRBV27 with TRBJ2-1; 11 bases fit TRBD1. With V trimmed by 6 bases and J by 4 bases, 5 bases remained unmatched. The CDR3 spans 15 residues. Germline CDR1 reads MNHEY; CDR2 reads SMNVEV (reference sequence). The CDR3: CASRPGQGAYNEQFF. The CDR3 DNA sequence: TGTGCCAGCAGACCCGGACAGGGGGCGTACAATGAGCAGTTCTTC.

This chain joins TRBV4-1 and TRBJ1-1; TRBD1 agrees at 8 bases. Germline trimming cut 0 bases from V and 4 bases from J; bases unmatched to any gene: 4. Germline lookup yields CDR1 MGHRA and CDR2 YSYEKL. The length of the CDR3 is 15 residues. This CDR3 is CASSQEPTGGTEAFF. In nucleotides, the CDR3 is TGCGCCAGCAGCCAAGAGCCTACAGGGGGCACTGAAGCTTTCTTT.

The chain employs TRBV6-5 and TRBJ2-5, with TRBD2 matching over 8 bases. The germline V gene has CDR1 MNHEY and CDR2 SVGAGI. The CDR3 is 15 amino acids. V trimming: 4 bases; J trimming: 5 bases; junction bases outside the gene matches: 9. CDR3 sequence (DNA): TGTGCCAGCAGTTCCCCCCGGGGGGGCCTCGAGACCCAGTACTTC. The encoded protein is CASSSPRGGLETQYF.

The chain joins TRBV19 to TRBJ2-1; TRBD2 aligns across 9 bases. CDR1 and CDR2 from the germline V gene are LNHDA and SQIVND (reference sequence). The V gene end was trimmed by 7 bases and the J gene end by 6 bases; junction bases not matched to a gene: 10. CDR3 length: 15 amino acids. CDR3 residues: CASTTGLANINEQFF. The CDR3 bases are TGTGCCAGTACCACAGGACTAGCGAACATCAATGAGCAGTTCTTC.

The chain uses TRBV10-1 and TRBJ2-1; 16 nucleotides agree with TRBD2. The J segment lost 5 bases and the V segment lost 4 bases, leaving 8 bases of the junction unmatched. This CDR3 has 18 residues. Germline assignment: CDR1 WNHNN and CDR2 SYGVQD (reference sequence). Here the CDR3 reads CASSGRGLAGGEDNEQFF. CDR3 in DNA: TGCGCCAGCAGTGGGCGGGGACTAGCGGGAGGGGAAGACAATGAGCAGTTCTTC.

The rearrangement uses TRBV30 and TRBJ2-5; D not resolved. This CDR3 spans 13 amino acids. Germline CDR1 GTSNPN, CDR2 SVGIG (reference sequence). Trimming cost V 0 bases and J 2 bases, with 7 bases left between them. The CDR3 DNA sequence: TGTGCCTGGAGTGTGAACTTGCAAGAGACCCAGTACTTC. Amino acid sequence: CAWSVNLQETQYF.